This T cell receptor beta chain appears in the sequencing data of a study of blood T cells in healthy people across ages. Caucasian, healthy and from Russia, the donors were aged between 6 and 90. Germline V gene data show CDR1 as SGHTA and CDR2 as FQGNSA. Trimming left V 2 bases short and J 0 bases short, with 14 bases between. This CDR3 is built from 16 residues. A sample-barcoded 5' primer and a J-beta primer mix were used in a second PCR of roughly 6 to 11 cycles. One entry per CDR3 protein, called by TCRdb with MiXCR from the 5' RACE reads. The sample records about 640,000 distinct CDR3 sequences, 45% to 65% being singletons.

Sequences were obtained from blood. The rearrangement uses TRBV7-2 and TRBJ2-7; D is unresolved. The sequence was collected from a man aged 55 to 70 in good health. CDR3 coding DNA: TGTGCCAGCAGCTTATCCTCCGCCAGACCCTCCTACGAGCAGTACTTC. Translating it yields CASSLSSARPSYEQYF.